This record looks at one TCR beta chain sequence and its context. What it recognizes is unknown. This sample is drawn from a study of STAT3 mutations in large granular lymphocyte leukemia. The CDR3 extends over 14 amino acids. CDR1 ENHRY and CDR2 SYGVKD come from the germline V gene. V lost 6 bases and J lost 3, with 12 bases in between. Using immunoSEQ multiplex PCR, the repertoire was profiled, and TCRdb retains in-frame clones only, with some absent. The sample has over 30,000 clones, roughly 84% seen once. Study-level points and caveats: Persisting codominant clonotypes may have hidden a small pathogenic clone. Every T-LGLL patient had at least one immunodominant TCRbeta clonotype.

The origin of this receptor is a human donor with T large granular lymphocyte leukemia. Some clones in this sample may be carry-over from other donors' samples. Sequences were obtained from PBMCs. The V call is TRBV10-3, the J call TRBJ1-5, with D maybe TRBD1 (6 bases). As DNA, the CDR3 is TGTGCCATCAGGGGGGCGGGGGACAATCAGCCCCAGCATTTT. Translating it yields CAIRGAGDNQPQHF.